The T cell receptor (beta chain) under discussion was sequenced for a study of T cell responses to AZD1222 COVID-19 vaccine. This clone is a singleton in its sample. Its specificity is not known. Here immunoSEQ multiplex PCR was the method, and the copy in TCRdb shows in-frame clones only, minus some. The data show 70,000 to 95,000 clones, with about nine tenths seen just once and around 4% held by the top ten. Germline-derived CDR1 and CDR2 are LNHDA and SQIVND (reference sequence). Trimming took off 4 bases at V and 5 bases at J, with 11 bases between the two ends. The CDR3 runs to 13 residues. Study results and caveats: Per reports, nearly half of all spike-specific TCRs target regions that are unmutated in variants.

The material sequenced was peripheral blood, taken on day 0 of AZD1222 vaccination. This clonotype was sampled from an adult in good health. The rearrangement links TRBV19 to TRBJ1-2; D is undetermined. The CDR3 loop is CASSNRLGYGYTF. CDR3 DNA: TGTGCCAGTAGTAATCGGCTGGGATATGGCTACACCTTC.